The sample holds many counts of the clone carrying this T cell receptor beta chain. These data are taken from a study of CD8+CD57+ T cells in acquired aplastic anemia. Study overall: The mean DNA yield obtained from sorted CD4+ and CD8+ cells came to 3.2 ug.

This CDR3 comprises 15 residues. Per germline, CDR1 LNHDA and CDR2 SQIVND (reference sequence). Germline trimming cut 3 bases from V and 6 bases from J; bases unmatched to any gene: 6. Both TCR beta VDJ combination and CDR3 sequence profiling were carried out. Genomic DNA was the template for this profiling. TCRdb fed the reads into MiXCR, producing one record per CDR3 protein. The sample consists of a few hundred thousand distinct CDR3 sequences, roughly 57% of them appearing once. The gene calls are TRBV19 and TRBJ2-1; 9 bases align to TRBD2. Sample: sorted CD4+, CD8+, or CD8+CD57+ T cells (not recorded which) from PBMCs. The clonotype comes from a human donor in good health. CDR3 sequence: CASSMVAGATNEQFF. CDR3 nucleotide sequence: TGTGCCAGTAGTATGGTAGCGGGGGCCACCAATGAGCAGTTCTTC. The full variable domain, rest sourced from reference TRBV19 and TRBJ2-1, is DGGITQSPKYLFRKEGQNVTLSCEQNLNHDAMYWYRQDPGQGLRLIYYSQIVNDFQKGDIAEGYSVSREKKESFPLTVTSAQKNPTAFYLCASSMVAGATNEQFFGPGTRLTVL.